Listed here is a single T cell receptor beta chain. Its specificity is unknown. The data belong to a study of cytomegalovirus exposure and HLA in healthy donors. Study findings and constraints: Most of the CMV-associated TCR beta chains (in a later analysis) appeared to be HLA-restricted.

This CDR3 region has 16 residues. V trimming: 2 bases; J trimming: 7 bases; junction bases outside the gene matches: 9. In germline, CDR1 is SEHNR, CDR2 FQNEAQ (reference sequence). PCR involved 60 Vbeta and 13 Jbeta primers. Clones were read by immunoSEQ multiplex PCR, and TCRdb kept only the in-frame ones, dropping some. The profile shows about 180,000 clones, 55% to 75% of them singletons. This sequence originates from a human donor in good health. Sequenced input: PBMCs. The gene calls are TRBV7-9 and TRBJ1-4, with 8 bases that match TRBD1. The CDR3 reads CASSLQPPGGGEKLFF. CDR3 bases: TGTGCCAGCAGCTTACAGCCCCCAGGGGGCGGTGAAAAACTGTTTTTT.